This passage covers 9 T cell receptor beta chains from one sample sequenced in a study of T cell changes during pregnancy in multiple sclerosis. Data came from immunoSEQ multiplex PCR; TCRdb stores just in-frame clones and leaves some out. This sample has around 30,000 clones; just over 90% occur once, and the top ten carry roughly 0.4%. Specimen: CD4+ T cells from peripheral blood mononuclear cells, collected after pregnancy. Receptors were obtained from a female donor with multiple sclerosis, enrolled in a pregnancy study.

The chain joins TRBV10-1 to TRBJ2-3; 9 bases align to TRBD2. Per the germline V gene, CDR1 is WNHNN and CDR2 is SYGVQD (reference sequence). V lost 0 bases to trimming and J lost 4 bases; unmatched junction nucleotides: 2. The CDR3 has 15 residues. DNA of the CDR3: TGCGCCAGCAGTGAGTCCCAGCGGGAGGCAGATACGCAGTATTTT. Translating it yields CASSESQREADTQYF.

The rearrangement links TRBV18 to TRBJ1-3, with a tentative D call TRBD1 (5 bases). This CDR3 has 16 amino acids. V shed 3 bases and J shed 0 bases, with 12 bases lying between them. The germline gives CDR1 KGHSH, CDR2 LQKENI. For the CDR3, the DNA is TGTGCCAGCTCACCCAGGGAACTCCTCTCTGGAAACACCATATATTTT. Protein product: CASSPRELLSGNTIYF.

This clone was found once. The chain has TRBV6-5 and TRBJ1-5, with D hard to call. The CDR3 consists of 14 residues. CDR1 is MNHEY and CDR2 is SVGAGI in the germline V gene. Trimming left V 5 bases short and J 2 bases short, with 10 bases between. The DNA for the CDR3 is TGTGCCAGCAGTCCCCGGGGAGGCAATCAGCCCCAGCATTTT. It codes for CASSPRGGNQPQHF.

This sequence joins TRBV6-5 and TRBJ1-3; 8 nucleotides agree with TRBD1. The CDR3 runs 16 residues. The junction had 6 bases not matched to a gene; V was cut back by 0 bases and J by 5 bases. CDR1 is MNHEY, CDR2 SVGAGI, per germline. Here the CDR3 reads CASSYSMQGARNTIYF. Here the CDR3 DNA reads TGTGCCAGCAGTTACTCGATGCAGGGGGCCAGAAACACCATATATTTT.

Turning to this clone: Relative to the germline gene, one junction end is altered; a read error may explain this. The chain has TRBV13 and TRBJ2-4; tentative D call: TRBD2 (6 bases). CDR1 PRHDT and CDR2 FYEKMQ come from the germline V gene (reference sequence). The CDR3 length is 12 residues. The CDR3 here is CASSITTGTPIF. The CDR3 DNA reads TGTGCCAGCAGCATTACTACCGGGACTCCGATATTC.

V is TRBV7-9 and J is TRBJ2-7, with a possible D match to TRBD1 (5 bases). CDR1 and CDR2 from the germline V gene are SEHNR and FQNEAQ (reference sequence). The CDR3 extends over 13 amino acids. The germline V and J ends were trimmed by 8 bases and 1 base, with 12 bases remaining between them. The CDR3 DNA sequence: TGTGCCAGCTCTCAAGGGGTTTCCTACGAGCAGTACTTC. This translates into CASSQGVSYEQYF. The whole variable domain, remainder taken from reference TRBV7-9 and TRBJ2-7, is DTGVSQNPRHKITKRGQNVTFRCDPISEHNRLYWYRQTLGQGPEFLTYFQNEAQLEKSRLLSDRFSAERPKGSFSTLEIQRTEQGDSAMYLCASSQGVSYEQYFGPGTRLTVT.

The chain recombines TRBV7-2 with TRBJ1-2; the match to TRBD1 covers 7 bases. Trimming cost V 7 bases and J 8 bases; bases outside gene matches: 13. CDR3 length: 14 residues. Looked up from germline, CDR1 is SGHTA and CDR2 is FQGNSA. The CDR3 here is CASNLRGQARGYTF. Written as DNA, the CDR3 is TGTGCCAGCAACCTTAGAGGACAGGCACGAGGCTACACCTTC.

Turning to this clone: Different DNA sequences within this sample yield the same CDR3. The chain couples TRBV29-1 to TRBJ1-3; D unclear. Between the trimmed V and J ends, which lost 6 bases and 0 bases, there was a span of 6 bases. The CDR3 extends over 12 amino acids. Looked up from germline, CDR1 is SQVTM and CDR2 is ANQGSEA. CDR3 bases: TGCAGCGTCGAGCGCTCTGGAAACACCATATATTTT. Its translation is CSVERSGNTIYF.

The CDR3 loop reads CASKKLSLQRGSSHHEQFF. Here the CDR3 DNA reads TGTGCCAGTAAAAAGCTAAGTCTCCAGCGGGGGAGTTCGCACCATGAGCAGTTCTTC. The rearrangement uses TRBV19 and TRBJ2-1; 8 bases align to TRBD2. J gave up 8 bases and V 7 bases, and 25 bases lay outside the gene matches. The CDR3 contains 19 residues. Germline V lookup: CDR1 LNHDA, CDR2 SQIVND (reference sequence).